This note documents a single T cell receptor beta chain sequence. Its target is not known. The sample is drawn from a study of cytomegalovirus exposure and HLA in healthy donors. Study-level background: An earlier analysis found 117 million unique TCR beta sequences from about 190 million T cells.

Study results and limitations: Most TCR beta V segments were productive about 87% or about 30% of the time in an earlier analysis. The only immune exposure information that was available was CMV serostatus. There were a few CMV-associated chains whose specificity for CMV antigens was confirmed in vitro.

Use of 60 Vbeta and 13 Jbeta primers characterized the PCR. TCRdb's copy holds only in-frame clones and misses some; the assay was immunoSEQ multiplex PCR. In the table there are about 150,000 clones, 50% to 75% of which are singletons. This clonotype was obtained from a woman aged 55-69 years in good health and CMV-seropositive. Sequenced sample: PBMCs.

CDR3 nucleotide sequence: TGTGCCAGTGCCCCTGGGACAGGGGGCTGGGAGACCCAGTACTTC. It is translated as CASAPGTGGWETQYF. This rearrangement joins TRBV19 to TRBJ2-5; 12 bases are a match to TRBD1. In germline, CDR1 is LNHDA, CDR2 SQIVND (reference sequence). The length of the CDR3 is 15 residues. The trim removed 8 bases at V and 5 bases at J, leaving 9 bases unmatched.